This T cell receptor beta chain was recorded in a study of T cell repertoires in cytomegalovirus infection. About the study: CMV epitopes used comprised recently identified HLA-C-restricted ones and well-studied HLA-B-restricted ones. Based on public TCR beta signatures, there were indications of CMV infection and of a matching HLA type. Overall study results and limits: The study found HLA-C-restricted CMV-specific TCR beta clonotypes dominating the ex vivo response. Summed public TCR beta family frequency identified CMV carriers bearing the relevant HLA.

This clonotype was detected a few times. Antigen: not known. The V segment lost 6 bases and the J segment 3 bases; nucleotides outside the gene matches: 8. This CDR3 has 15 residues. MiXCR was run by TCRdb on the reads, yielding one entry per CDR3 protein. The data hold under 150,000 distinct CDR3 sequences, with roughly 31% observed a single time. The rearrangement uses TRBV12-3 or TRBV12-4 and TRBJ2-1; 7 bases fit TRBD1. The sequence derives from a human donor in good health (CMV status not recorded). Some clones in this sample may be carry-over from other donors' samples. Material: CD8+ T cells from cultured PBMCs, obtained from culture after CMV antigen stimulation. DNA for the CDR3: TGTGCCAGCAGCAGTCAGGGACAGAGCTACAATGAGCAGTTCTTC. This translates into CASSSQGQSYNEQFF.